This T cell receptor (beta chain) was captured by sequencing in a study of Graves' ophthalmopathy and Graves' hyperthyroidism. Broader study findings: Clonotypes were expanded in thyroid at above 0.001 frequency, and most also appeared in blood.

Transcripts of RNA were the source for amplifying TCR beta CDR3 regions. An opening RT-PCR round employed HTBI primers and preceded a second-round multiplex PCR. TCRdb fed the multiplex PCR reads into MiXCR, producing one record per CDR3 protein. The sample holds about 740,000 distinct CDR3 sequences, about 44% seen once. This clonotype was detected only a few times. Its specificity is not known. The germline V gene has CDR1 SGHVS and CDR2 FQNEAQ. The CDR3 sequence is 15 residues long. V was shortened by 8 bases and J by 4 bases, with 20 bases between the two germline ends. The TCR was taken from an adult man with Graves' ophthalmopathy. The specimen was peripheral blood. The J gene is TRBJ1-1, the V gene TRBV7-8; a possible D gene is TRBD1 (5 bases). Here the CDR3 reads CASSPMGQGVTEAFF. The CDR3 nucleotides are TGTGCCAGCTCACCGATGGGGCAGGGTGTCACTGAAGCTTTCTTT.